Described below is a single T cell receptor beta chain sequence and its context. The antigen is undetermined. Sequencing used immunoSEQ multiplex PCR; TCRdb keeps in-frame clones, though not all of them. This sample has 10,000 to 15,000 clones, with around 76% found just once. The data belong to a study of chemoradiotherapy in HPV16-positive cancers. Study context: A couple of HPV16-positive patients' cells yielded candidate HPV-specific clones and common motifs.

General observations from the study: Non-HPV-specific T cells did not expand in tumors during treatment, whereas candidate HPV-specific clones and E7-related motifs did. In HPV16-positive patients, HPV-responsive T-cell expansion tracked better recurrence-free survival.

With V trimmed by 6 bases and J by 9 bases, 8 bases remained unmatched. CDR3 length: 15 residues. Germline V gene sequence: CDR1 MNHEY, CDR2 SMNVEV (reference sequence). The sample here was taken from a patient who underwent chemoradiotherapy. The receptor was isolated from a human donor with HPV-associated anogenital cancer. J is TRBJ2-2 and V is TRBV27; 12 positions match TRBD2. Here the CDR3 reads CASRFGLAGTRELFF. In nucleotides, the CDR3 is TGTGCCAGCAGATTTGGACTAGCGGGGACTAGGGAGCTGTTTTTT.